Ten or more counts support the clone carrying this TCR beta chain. What it recognizes is unknown. From RNA transcripts, TCR beta CDR3 regions were amplified. A set of HTBI primers served as the primers for a first-round RT-PCR of the TCR CDR3. TCRdb reprocessed the multiplex PCR reads with MiXCR, giving one entry per CDR3 protein. The sample records more than 100,000 distinct CDR3 sequences, over 45% being singletons. The sample belongs to a study of T cells in Graves' hyperthyroidism and ophthalmopathy. In the study overall: Peripheral blood was collected at initial diagnosis, before any treatment.

Thyroid ultrasound and orbital computed tomography, with clinical symptoms and serum thyroxine and TRAb, informed diagnoses. Study observations and caveats: Most thyroid clonotypes with frequency above 0.001 were detected in blood.

The CDR3 runs to 15 residues. Germline V CDR1 and CDR2: MGHRA, YSYEKL. V shed 0 bases and J shed 1 base, with 9 bases lying between them. The sample was blood. The clonotype was recovered from a man aged 40-49 years with Graves' hyperthyroidism. The chain employs TRBV4-1 and TRBJ1-1; D unclear. CDR3 sequence (DNA): TGCGCCAGCAGCCAAGACCCTCATCCGAACACTGAAGCTTTCTTT. This translates into CASSQDPHPNTEAFF.